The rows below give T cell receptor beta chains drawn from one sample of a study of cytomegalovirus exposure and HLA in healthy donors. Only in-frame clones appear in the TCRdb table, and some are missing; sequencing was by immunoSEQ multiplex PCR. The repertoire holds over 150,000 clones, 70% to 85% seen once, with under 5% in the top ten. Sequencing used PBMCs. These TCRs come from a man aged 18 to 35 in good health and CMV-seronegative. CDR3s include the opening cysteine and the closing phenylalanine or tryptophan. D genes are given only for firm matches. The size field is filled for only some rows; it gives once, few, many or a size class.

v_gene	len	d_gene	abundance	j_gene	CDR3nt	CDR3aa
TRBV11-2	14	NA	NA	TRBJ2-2	TGTGCCAGCAGCTTTACAACAGGTTCCGGGGAGCTGTTTTTT	CASSFTTGSGELFF
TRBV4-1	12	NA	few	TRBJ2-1	TGCGCCAGCAGCCTCGGGGGCAATGAGCAGTTCTTC	CASSLGGNEQFF
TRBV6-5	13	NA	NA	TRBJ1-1	TGTGCCAGCAGTTACCGGGTGAACACTGAAGCTTTCTTT	CASSYRVNTEAFF
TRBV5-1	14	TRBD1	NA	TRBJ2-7	TGCGCCAGCAGCGGGACAGGGGGCGGGTACGAGCAGTACTTC	CASSGTGGGYEQYF
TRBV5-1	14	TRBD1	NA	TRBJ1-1	TGCGCCAGCAGCGACAGAGGGGGCGTCACTGAAGCTTTCTTT	CASSDRGGVTEAFF
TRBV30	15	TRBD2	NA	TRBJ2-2	TGTGCCTGGAGGCGACTAGCGGGAAATACCGGGGAGCTGTTTTTT	CAWRRLAGNTGELFF
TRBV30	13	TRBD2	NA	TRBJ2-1	TGTGCCACCGGGACTACTAAATACAATGAGCAGTTCTTC	CATGTTKYNEQFF
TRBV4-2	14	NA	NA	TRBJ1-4	TGTGCCAGCAGCCAAGATATAGGTACAGGAAAACTGTTTTTT	CASSQDIGTGKLFF
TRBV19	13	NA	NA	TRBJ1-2	TGTGCCAGTAGTTGGGGCCTCGACTATGGCTACACCTTC	CASSWGLDYGYTF
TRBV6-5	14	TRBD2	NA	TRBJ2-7	TGTGCCAGCAAACCGGGACTAGCGCACTACGAGCAGTACTTC	CASKPGLAHYEQYF
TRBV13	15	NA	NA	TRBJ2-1	TGTGCCAGCAGCTACGGACTAAGCTCCTACAATGAGCAGTTCTTC	CASSYGLSSYNEQFF
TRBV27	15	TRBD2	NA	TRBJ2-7	TGTGCCAGCAGGGCGGCGGGAGGTTTCTCCTACGAGCAGTACTTC	CASRAAGGFSYEQYF
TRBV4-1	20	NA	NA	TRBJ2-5	TGCGCCAGCAGCCAAGGAGACAGGTCAGGGCGTTTGATGCTCCAAGAGACCCAGTACTTC	CASSQGDRSGRLMLQETQYF
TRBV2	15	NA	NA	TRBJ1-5	TGTGCCAGCGACCTTTCGGGACTGAGCAATCAGCCCCAGCATTTT	CASDLSGLSNQPQHF
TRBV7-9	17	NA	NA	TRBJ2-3	TGTGCCAGCGGGACGGGGGTCAAGTGGCTATACACAGATACGCAGTATTTT	CASGTGVKWLYTDTQYF
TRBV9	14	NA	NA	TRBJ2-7	TGTGCCAGCAGCGTGCAGGCTACAAACTACGAGCAGTACTTC	CASSVQATNYEQYF
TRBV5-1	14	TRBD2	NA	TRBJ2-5	TGCGCCAGCAGCTTACTAGCGGGAGAAGAGACCCAGTACTTC	CASSLLAGEETQYF
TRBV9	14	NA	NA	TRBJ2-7	TGTGCCAGCAGCGTAGGACTTTCCAACTTCGAGCAGTACTTC	CASSVGLSNFEQYF
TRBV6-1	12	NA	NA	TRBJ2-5	TGTGCCAGCAACAGGTTACAAGAGACCCAGTACTTC	CASNRLQETQYF
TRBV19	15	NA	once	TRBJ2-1	TGTGCCAGTAGTATAAGTCCGGGAAAGTGGGGTGAGCAGTTCTTC	CASSISPGKWGEQFF
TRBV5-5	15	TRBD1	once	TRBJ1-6	TGTGCCAGCAGCCCAGGGGGCCCCTCGCCTTCACCCCTCCACTTT	CASSPGGPSPSPLHF
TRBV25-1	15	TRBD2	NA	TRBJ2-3	TGTGCCAGCAGTGAACGGCGGGGGTGGACAGATACGCAGTATTTT	CASSERRGWTDTQYF
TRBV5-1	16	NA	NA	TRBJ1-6	TGCGCCAGCAGCTTGGTAGGGGGTGCGCCCGGTTCACCCCTCCACTTT	CASSLVGGAPGSPLHF
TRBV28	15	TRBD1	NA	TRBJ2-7	TGTGCCAGCAGGCTCCGGGACAGGGTGCCCAACGAGCAGTACTTC	CASRLRDRVPNEQYF
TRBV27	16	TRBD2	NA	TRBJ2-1	TGTGCCAGCAGTAAGGGAACGGGACTATTTACTCATGAGCAGTTCTTC	CASSKGTGLFTHEQFF
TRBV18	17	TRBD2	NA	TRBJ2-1	TGTGCCAGCTCACCACCGGGATGGACTAGCGGCTACAATGAGCAGTTCTTC	CASSPPGWTSGYNEQFF
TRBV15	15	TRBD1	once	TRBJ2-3	TGTGCCACCAGCAGAGCGGGACAGGGGACAGATACGCAGTATTTT	CATSRAGQGTDTQYF
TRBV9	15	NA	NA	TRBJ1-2	TGTGCCAGCAGCCCAAGGTCAGGAATTGAACGTGGCTACACCTTC	CASSPRSGIERGYTF
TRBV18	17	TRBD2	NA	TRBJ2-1	TGTGCCAGCTCACCACGAGTGAGCGGGAGGGCCGACAATGAGCAGTTCTTC	CASSPRVSGRADNEQFF
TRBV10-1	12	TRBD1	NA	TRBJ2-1	TGCGCCACTAGACAGGGGAGCAATGAGCAGTTCTTC	CATRQGSNEQFF
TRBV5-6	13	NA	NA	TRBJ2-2	TGTGCCAGCAGCTGGGGGCTCACCGGGGAGCTGTTTTTT	CASSWGLTGELFF